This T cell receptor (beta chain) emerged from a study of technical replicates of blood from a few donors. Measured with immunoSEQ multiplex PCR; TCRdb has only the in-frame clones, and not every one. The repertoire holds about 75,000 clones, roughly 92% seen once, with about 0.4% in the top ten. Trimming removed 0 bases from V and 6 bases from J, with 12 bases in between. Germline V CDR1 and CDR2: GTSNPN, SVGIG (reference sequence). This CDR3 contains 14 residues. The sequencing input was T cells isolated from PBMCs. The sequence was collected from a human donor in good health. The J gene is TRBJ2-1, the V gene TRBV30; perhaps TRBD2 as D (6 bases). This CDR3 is CAWSVGGEVNEQFF. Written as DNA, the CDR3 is TGTGCCTGGAGTGTAGGCGGGGAGGTCAATGAGCAGTTCTTC.